This T cell receptor beta chain was captured by sequencing in a study of blood T cell repertoires in COVID-19. Whole-study context: T cells, B-cell-depleted T cells, or PBMCs provided the cDNA or gDNA that served as material.

Trimming at V came to 3 bases and at J to 1 base, leaving 11 bases not matched to a gene. The CDR3 totals 18 residues. The table came from immunoSEQ multiplex PCR; TCRdb's copy has only in-frame clones and leaves some out. The sample includes about 65,000 clones, 65% to 90% of them seen just once. The rearrangement uses TRBV23-1 and TRBJ1-1, with 10 bases aligning to TRBD1. TRBV23-1 is designated an ORF whose function remains uncertain. The sequencing sample was made of peripheral blood. The receptor was derived from a man in his fifties or sixties with COVID-19, enrolled during active disease. The CDR3 DNA follows: TGCGCCAGCAGTCACCACCGGGACAGGGGATTCTCGAACACTGAAGCTTTCTTT. Its translation: CASSHHRDRGFSNTEAFF.